The clone carrying this T cell receptor (beta chain) is identified as medium-sized from frequency. Its target is unknown. The sample belongs to a study of T cell clusters in autoimmune cytopenias. About the study: The mean age of healthy donor controls was roughly 55 years, the median roughly 59 years. Notes on the study in general: Clustering suggested that physiological T cell clusters were missing in primary autoimmune cytopenia patients. TRB repertoire shifts in secondary cytopenia and chronic lymphocytic leukemia mostly reflected lymphoma, not autoimmunity.

One tube held mixed TRB-A and TRB-B primer pools for touch-down PCR. TCRdb re-called the multiplex PCR reads; every CDR3 protein appears as one record, without DNA. The table lists more than 4,000 distinct CDR3 sequences. Each sample's input was roughly 230 ng genomic DNA, 30,000 to 45,000 genome equivalents. These data also featured in a second study, about T cell repertoires in aging, cancer and after chemotherapy. As that report states: Untreated cancer patients had significantly lower blood TCR diversity than age-matched healthy donors.

The clonotype was recovered from a human donor in good health. Sequenced: peripheral blood.

The CDR3 loop is CATSRDPGFQETQYF. This chain links TRBV15 with TRBJ2-5. Germline V CDR1 and CDR2: LNHNV, YYDKDF (reference sequence). CDR3 length: 15 amino acids.